This record covers a single T cell receptor beta chain. What it recognizes is unknown. These data are taken from a study of OX40 agonist ivuxolimab in advanced cancers. Germline CDR1 MNHNS, CDR2 SASEGT. The V gene lost 10 bases and the J gene lost 4 bases, with 13 bases spanning the gap. There are 12 residues in the CDR3. Repertoires were generated with immunoSEQ multiplex PCR, while TCRdb's copy carries only in-frame clones and drops some. This sample has about 58,000 clones, with roughly 77% found just once. Any history of autoimmune disease or systemic immunosuppression disqualified patients. General observations from the study: Both CD4+ and CD8+ T cell populations in blood had undergone clonal expansion by week 6 at 0.1 to 3.0 mg/kg.

Sequenced material: CD4+ or CD8+ T cells sorted from blood, taken in a trial of the OX40 agonist ivuxolimab. V usage is TRBV6-1 and J usage is TRBJ1-1; D unclear. This TCR derives from an adult with an advanced solid tumor such as melanoma, head and neck, liver or kidney cancer. CDR3: CATAPRSTEAFF. The DNA for the CDR3 is TGTGCCACTGCCCCCAGGAGCACTGAAGCTTTCTTT.